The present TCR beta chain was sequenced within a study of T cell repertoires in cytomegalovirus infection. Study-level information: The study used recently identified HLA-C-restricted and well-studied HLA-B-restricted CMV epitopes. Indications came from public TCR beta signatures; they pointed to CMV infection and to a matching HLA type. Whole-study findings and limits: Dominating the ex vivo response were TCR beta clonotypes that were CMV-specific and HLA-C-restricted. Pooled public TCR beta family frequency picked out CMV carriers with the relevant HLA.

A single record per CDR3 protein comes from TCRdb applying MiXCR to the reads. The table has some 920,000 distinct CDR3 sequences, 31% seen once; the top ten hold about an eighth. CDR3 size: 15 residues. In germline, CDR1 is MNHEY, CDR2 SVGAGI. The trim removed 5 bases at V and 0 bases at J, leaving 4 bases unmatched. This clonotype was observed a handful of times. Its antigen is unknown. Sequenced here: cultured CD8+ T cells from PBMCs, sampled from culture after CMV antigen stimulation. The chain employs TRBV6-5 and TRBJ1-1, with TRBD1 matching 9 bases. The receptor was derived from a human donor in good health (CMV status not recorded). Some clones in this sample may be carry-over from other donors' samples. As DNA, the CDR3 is TGTGCCAGCAGTGGGGACAGGGCAATGAACACTGAAGCTTTCTTT. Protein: CASSGDRAMNTEAFF.